Sequencing of this T cell receptor beta chain was carried out in a study of CD8+CD57+ T cells in acquired aplastic anemia. At the level of the study: DNA from sorted CD4+ and CD8+ cells averaged roughly 3.2 ug.

By flow cytometry, patients selected for sequencing had shown an expansion of CD8+CD57+ cells. Every patient had severe acquired aplastic anemia. TCR beta VDJ and CDR3 were profiled, and genomic DNA was the template. TCRdb reprocessed the reads via MiXCR and lists one record per CDR3 protein. The data hold fewer than 250,000 distinct CDR3 sequences, with over 40% observed a single time. CDR3 size: 14 residues. From germline, CDR1 is SGDLS and CDR2 YYNGEE. The V gene lost 4 bases and the J gene lost 8 bases, with 15 bases spanning the gap. This chain uses TRBV9 with TRBJ2-2, with no clear D. The sample was sorted CD4+, CD8+, or CD8+CD57+ T cells (not recorded which) from PBMCs. This clonotype originated in a human donor with aplastic anemia. CDR3 in amino acids: CASSFPVGQGELFF. The CDR3 DNA reads as TGTGCCAGCAGCTTCCCTGTTGGGCAGGGGGAGCTGTTTTTT.